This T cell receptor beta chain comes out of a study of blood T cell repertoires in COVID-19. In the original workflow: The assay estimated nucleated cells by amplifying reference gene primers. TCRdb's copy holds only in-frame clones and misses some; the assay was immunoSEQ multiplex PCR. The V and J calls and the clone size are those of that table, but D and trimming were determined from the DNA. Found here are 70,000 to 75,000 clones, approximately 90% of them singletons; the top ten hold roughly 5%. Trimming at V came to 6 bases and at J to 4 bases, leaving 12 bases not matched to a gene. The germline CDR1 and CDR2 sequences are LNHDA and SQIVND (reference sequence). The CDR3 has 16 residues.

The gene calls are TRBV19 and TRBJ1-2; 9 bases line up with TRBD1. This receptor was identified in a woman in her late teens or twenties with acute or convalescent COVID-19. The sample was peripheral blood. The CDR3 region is CASRPGQGLITYGYTF. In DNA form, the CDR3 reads TGTGCCAGTAGACCGGGACAGGGACTAATAACCTATGGCTACACCTTC.